This record concerns one TCR beta chain sequence. Its antigen is currently unknown. Trimming took 4 bases from V and 4 from J, leaving 11 bases between them. Per germline, CDR1 MDHEN and CDR2 SYDVKM. CDR3 length equals 14 residues. This entry belongs to a study of identical twins. Study conclusions and caveats: Out-of-frame TCR alpha sharing observed in monozygotic twins exceeded model estimates. High-abundance cord blood beta clonotypes had fewer insertions; memory repertoires showed none.

A universal primer site came from template switching; cDNA carried unique molecular identifiers. MiXCR was run by TCRdb on the 5' RACE reads, yielding one entry per CDR3 protein. The sample shows more than 1.5 million distinct CDR3 sequences, roughly 35% of them seen only once. Sequencing was carried out using cord blood. V and J are TRBV28 and TRBJ2-1, with D possibly TRBD2 on 5 matching bases. The clonotype was recovered from a newborn girl in good health. The CDR3 here is CASSWAPGYNEQFF. The CDR3 nucleotides read TGTGCCAGCAGTTGGGCTCCGGGATACAATGAGCAGTTCTTC.